The 18 T cell receptor beta chains listed next were all sequenced from one sample in a study of T cells in Graves' hyperthyroidism and ophthalmopathy. Regions amplified from RNA transcripts were the TCR beta CDR3 regions. HTBI primers were employed in a first-round RT-PCR of the TCR CDR3. In TCRdb, the multiplex PCR reads were re-called with MiXCR into one record per CDR3 protein. The sample records 750,000 to 950,000 distinct CDR3 sequences, about two fifths being singletons. The sample was blood. Receptors originate from a man aged 18 to 30 with Graves' hyperthyroidism.

This clonotype was seen many times. The chain joins TRBV20-1 to TRBJ1-5; D possibly corresponds to TRBD1 (6 bases). The V gene's germline CDR1 is DFQATT and CDR2 SNEGSKA (reference sequence). V dropped 1 base and J dropped 5 bases, with 12 bases sitting between them. This CDR3 comprises 14 residues. CDR3 sequence (DNA): TGCAGTGCTAGAGGTCGGGGGGCGGATCAGCCCCAGCATTTT. The encoded protein is CSARGRGADQPQHF.

This clonotype showed up many times. The chain links TRBV7-9 to TRBJ2-7; no definite D call. Trimming left V 3 bases short and J 5 bases short, with 8 bases between. Germline CDR1 reads SEHNR; CDR2 reads FQNEAQ (reference sequence). The CDR3 covers 12 residues. In DNA, the CDR3 is TGTGCCAGCAGCTTCAGCATCGACGAGCAGTACTTC. It is translated as CASSFSIDEQYF.

As regards this clonotype: At one end the junction does not follow the germline gene, possibly because of a read error. V and J are TRBV7-2 and TRBJ2-7; 8 nucleotides align to TRBD1. In germline, CDR1 is SGHTA, CDR2 FQGNSA. The CDR3 covers 15 residues. CDR3 coding DNA: TGCGCCAGCAGCCCCGAAAGGACAGGGACCTACGAGCAGTACTTC. Encoded protein: CASSPERTGTYEQYF.

The chain carries TRBV29-1 and TRBJ2-7; 9 nucleotides line up with TRBD1. Germline CDR1 and CDR2: SQVTM and ANQGSEA. This CDR3 spans 12 amino acids. V gave up 7 bases and J gave up 5 bases; unmatched junction bases: 6. The CDR3 nucleotides are TGCAGCGGGGGACAGGGAGGGAACGAGCAGTACTTC. This codes for CSGGQGGNEQYF.

In its sample, this clonotype was seen a few times. V usage is TRBV7-9 and J usage is TRBJ2-7; tentative D call: TRBD2 (5 bases). Trimming took off 1 base at V and 4 bases at J, with 14 bases between the two ends. The CDR3 loop spans 15 amino acids. From germline, CDR1 is SEHNR and CDR2 FQNEAQ (reference sequence). The CDR3 coding sequence is TGTGCCAGCAGCTTAGGTCCGGGATCTCCATACGAGCAGTACTTC. Translation: CASSLGPGSPYEQYF.

This clonotype was recorded at least ten times. The rearrangement joins TRBV3-2 to TRBJ1-2; the table assigns TRBD1, which was not confirmed against the DNA. TRBV3-2 is a documented pseudogene. The CDR3 runs to 11 residues. The CDR3 loop is CASSHGGGYTF. CDR3 DNA: TGTGCCAGCAGCCACGGGGGCGGCTACACCTTC.

This clonotype was found many times. V is TRBV20-1 and J is TRBJ2-5; D gene uncertain. The germline gives CDR1 DFQATT, CDR2 SNEGSKA (reference sequence). V lost 0 bases to trimming and J lost 5 bases, with 10 bases between them. There are 13 residues in the CDR3. This CDR3 reads CSARDVGHETQYF. The CDR3 region has the DNA TGCAGTGCTAGAGATGTGGGCCACGAGACCCAGTACTTC.

This clonotype was counted many times. The chain is built from TRBV10-3 and TRBJ2-3; maybe TRBD1 (5 bases). The CDR3 has 14 amino acids. Germline V lookup: CDR1 ENHRY, CDR2 SYGVKD. V lost 5 bases and J 0 bases, leaving 9 bases between the germline ends. CDR3 sequence: CAISRQISTDTQYF. For the CDR3, the DNA is TGTGCCATCAGTCGACAGATTAGCACAGATACGCAGTATTTT.

V and J are TRBV7-6 and TRBJ2-7; weak D call: TRBD2 (6 bases). CDR1 SGHVS and CDR2 FNYEAQ come from the germline V gene. This CDR3 comprises 14 residues. The ends were cut back, 3 bases at V and 0 bases at J, with 9 bases in the middle. Written as DNA, the CDR3 is TGTGCCAGCAGCTTGTGGGAGGCCTCCTACGAGCAGTACTTC. Encoded protein: CASSLWEASYEQYF.

Only a few counts were recorded for this clonotype. This chain connects TRBV20-1 to TRBJ1-6; D not resolved. Germline lookup yields CDR1 DFQATT and CDR2 SNEGSKA (reference sequence). The CDR3 is 14 amino acids. The V end lost 3 bases, the J end lost 7 bases, and 13 bases lay between the germline ends. DNA for the CDR3: TGCAGTGCTAGTACGGGTCTCGAAAATTCACCCCTCCACTTT. Protein sequence: CSASTGLENSPLHF.

This clonotype was observed at least ten times. This rearrangement joins TRBV7-9 to TRBJ2-7; weak D call: TRBD1 (8 bases). Trimming removed 6 bases at V and 3 bases at J, with 15 bases between. The CDR3 has 14 residues. Germline V gene sequence: CDR1 SEHNR, CDR2 FQNEAQ (reference sequence). In nucleotides, the CDR3 is TGTGCCAGCAGGTCTACAGGGGGGGTCTACGAGCAGTACTTC. Translated, it gives CASRSTGGVYEQYF. Complete variable domain (other parts from reference TRBV7-9 and TRBJ2-7): DTGVSQNPRHKITKRGQNVTFRCDPISEHNRLYWYRQTLGQGPEFLTYFQNEAQLEKSRLLSDRFSAERPKGSFSTLEIQRTEQGDSAMYLCASRSTGGVYEQYFGPGTRLTVT.

The V and J genes are TRBV5-1 and TRBJ2-5, with D possibly matching TRBD2 (7 bases). The germline gives CDR1 SGHRS, CDR2 YFSETQ. V lost 5 bases to trimming and J lost 1 base, with 12 bases between them. This CDR3 contains 14 residues. The CDR3 sequence: CASSPGGSQETQYF. The CDR3, as DNA: TGCGCCAGCAGTCCGGGGGGCTCCCAAGAGACCCAGTACTTC.

The chain joins TRBV7-2 to TRBJ1-1; D not certain. Trimming took off 5 bases at V and 6 bases at J, with 13 bases between the two ends. Germline V CDR1 and CDR2: SGHTA, FQGNSA. The CDR3 sequence is 13 residues long. DNA of the CDR3: TGTGCCAGCAGCCCACCCGGGAATCCTGAAGCTTTCTTT. Translating gives CASSPPGNPEAFF.

This clonotype occurred many times. The chain uses TRBV15 and TRBJ1-6; D gene ambiguous. This CDR3 spans 13 amino acids. Trimming pared 3 bases from V and 8 bases from J, leaving 8 bases between. Germline values: CDR1 LNHNV, CDR2 YYDKDF (reference sequence). The CDR3 DNA reads as TGTGCCACCAGCAGGTCCCGGGATTCACCCCTCCACTTT. Translation gives CATSRSRDSPLHF.

Of note for this clonotype: Given the absence of the conserved phenylalanine or tryptophan at the CDR3 end, a read error is likely. For the CDR3, the DNA is TGTGCCAGCAGCGTAAGGCGTTCCGGGAGGCAAGAGACCCAGTACTAC. As protein: CASSVRRSGRQETQYY. The V call is TRBV7-8, the J call TRBJ2-5; TRBD2 matches at 7 bases. CDR1 is SGHVS and CDR2 is FQNEAQ in the germline V gene. V lost 5 bases to trimming and J lost 2 bases; unmatched junction nucleotides: 11. The CDR3 sequence is 16 residues long.

Of note for this clonotype: One end of the junction fails to match germline, which may point to a read error. The rearrangement links TRBV10-3 to TRBJ1-5, with TRBD1 matching over 9 bases. The CDR3 extends over 17 amino acids. CDR1 ENHRY and CDR2 SYGVKD come from the germline V gene. The CDR3 here is CASSPLLGQGIHQPQHF. DNA for the CDR3: TGTGCCAGCAGTCCGCTACTGGGACAGGGTATTCATCAGCCCCAGCATTTT.

This rearrangement joins TRBV2 to TRBJ1-4, with 7 bases identical to TRBD1. This CDR3 has 14 amino acids. The V segment lost 6 bases and the J segment 8 bases; nucleotides outside the gene matches: 9. Germline V CDR1 and CDR2: SNHLY, FYNNEI. This CDR3 is CASRPNRGREKLFF. In DNA form, the CDR3 reads TGTGCCAGCAGGCCAAACAGGGGCCGGGAAAAACTGTTTTTT.

V is TRBV29-1 and J is TRBJ2-3, with 7 bases aligning to TRBD1. This CDR3 is 11 amino acids long. CDR1 and CDR2 from the germline V gene are SQVTM and ANQGSEA. J was trimmed by 5 bases and V by 7 bases; bases with no gene match: 3. The CDR3 sequence is CSGTGEDTQYF. CDR3 DNA sequence: TGCAGCGGCACAGGGGAAGATACGCAGTATTTT.